One and the same sample provided the 8 T cell receptor beta chains below, sequenced in a study of regulatory T cells in long-lasting Graves disease. Arm-PCR of CDR3 regions and iRepertoire HTBI primers were used to build TCR beta libraries. TCRdb re-analysed the multiplex PCR reads in MiXCR, keeping a single row per CDR3 protein. The sample has roughly 380,000 distinct CDR3 sequences, roughly 15% seen once. Time point specified: newly diagnosed GD, antithyroid drugs for less than 3 months. The TCR library was made from RNA that had been extracted from PBMCs in TRIzol. The material was peripheral blood mononuclear cells (PBMCs), obtained at new diagnosis, from a patient treated with antithyroid drugs. Receptor source: a female donor with Graves disease.

This clonotype was observed many times. This chain links TRBV5-1 with TRBJ1-1; D gene unclear. This CDR3 has 14 residues. V was clipped by 0 bases and J by 4 bases, with 10 bases between them. Germline CDR1 is SGHRS and CDR2 is YFSETQ. The CDR3 DNA sequence: TGCGCCAGCAGCTTGGGAGGAGTACGCACTGAAGCTTTCTTT. This translates into CASSLGGVRTEAFF. Variable domain in full (rest from reference TRBV5-1 and TRBJ1-1): KAGVTQTPRYLIKTRGQQVTLSCSPISGHRSVSWYQQTPGQGLQFLFEYFSETQRNKGNFPGRFSGRQFSNSRSEMNVSTLELGDSALYLCASSLGGVRTEAFFGQGTRLTVV.

This clonotype was seen many times. The rearrangement joins TRBV12-5 to TRBJ2-5; 7 nucleotides match TRBD2. The V gene end was trimmed by 1 base and the J gene end by 2 bases; junction bases not matched to a gene: 4. Per the germline V gene, CDR1 is LGHNT and CDR2 is FRNRAP. The CDR3 runs 15 residues. The CDR3 loop reads CASGLALAVQETQYF. CDR3 coding DNA: TGTGCTAGTGGTTTGGCCCTAGCGGTACAAGAGACCCAGTACTTC.

This clonotype was recorded many times. J is TRBJ1-4 and V is TRBV27, with 9 bases fitting TRBD1. Germline CDR1 MNHEY, CDR2 SMNVEV (reference sequence). This CDR3 comprises 13 residues. V shed 7 bases, J shed 7 bases, and the junction held 4 bases outside the gene matches. CDR3 amino acids: CASKGTGFEKLFF. In nucleotides, the CDR3 is TGTGCCAGCAAGGGGACAGGGTTTGAAAAACTGTTTTTT. Drawing the rest from reference TRBV27 and TRBJ1-4, the complete variable domain is EAQVTQNPRYLITVTGKKLTVTCSQNMNHEYMSWYRQDPGLGLRQIYYSMNVEVTDKGDVPEGYKVSRKEKRNFPLILESPSPNQTSLYFCASKGTGFEKLFFGSGTQLSVL.

This clonotype was detected ten times or more. The germline gene is not matched at one end of the junction; a read error may be the cause. V and J are TRBV5-1 and TRBJ2-3; 11 bases agree with TRBD2. Germline-derived CDR1 and CDR2 are SGHRS and YFSETQ. This CDR3 contains 13 residues. The chain's CDR3 is CASSLAGGDTQYF. CDR3 bases: TGTGCCAGCAGCTTAGCGGGAGGGGATACGCAGTATTTT. The complete variable domain, with remaining parts taken from reference TRBV5-1 and TRBJ2-3, reads KAGVTQTPRYLIKTRGQQVTLSCSPISGHRSVSWYQQTPGQGLQFLFEYFSETQRNKGNFPGRFSGRQFSNSRSEMNVSTLELGDSALYLCASSLAGGDTQYFGPGTRLTVL.

J is TRBJ2-3 and V is TRBV20-1; D possibly corresponds to TRBD1 (6 bases). V was pared by 1 base and J by 2 bases, with 31 bases between. The CDR3 loop spans 21 amino acids. Per the germline V gene, CDR1 is DFQATT and CDR2 is SNEGSKA (reference sequence). CDR3 sequence (DNA): TGCAGTGCTAGAGGGACAGATTTCTCTGTGTTTTCGGGGACGAACACAGATACGCAGTATTTT. Encoded protein: CSARGTDFSVFSGTNTDTQYF.

This sequence joins TRBV30 and TRBJ1-1, with D possibly matching TRBD1 (5 bases). Germline lookup yields CDR1 GTSNPN and CDR2 SVGIG (reference sequence). Trimming cost V 0 bases and J 1 base, with 12 bases left between them. The CDR3 is 15 amino acids. CDR3 loop: CAWSVEAGQNTEAFF. As DNA, the CDR3 is TGTGCCTGGAGTGTGGAGGCAGGGCAGAACACTGAAGCTTTCTTT.

The chain carries TRBV7-3 and TRBJ1-1, with a possible D match to TRBD1 (5 bases). V was clipped by 2 bases and J by 0 bases, with 10 bases between them. Germline V lookup: CDR1 SGHTA, CDR2 FQGTGA. CDR3 length equals 15 residues. DNA of the CDR3: TGTGCCAGCAGCTTAGGGAGGGGTGTGAACACTGAAGCTTTCTTT. Protein sequence: CASSLGRGVNTEAFF.

This clonotype was observed many times. The chain links TRBV14 to TRBJ2-1; TRBD2 matches 8 bases. Unmatched junction bases numbered 6, after V lost 1 base and J lost 4 bases. This CDR3 spans 16 amino acids. CDR1 and CDR2 (germline): SGHDN, FVKESK. CDR3 region: CASSQVVGLGYNEQFF. The CDR3, as DNA: TGTGCCAGCAGCCAAGTTGTGGGACTAGGGTACAATGAGCAGTTCTTC.